Listed below are T cell receptor beta chains from one sample, sequenced in a study of tumor-infiltrating lymphocytes in primary liver carcinoma. TCRdb re-called the multiplex PCR reads with MiXCR, one entry per CDR3 protein. The repertoire holds about 310,000 distinct CDR3 sequences, with nearly 60% as singletons. Sequences were obtained from peripheral blood. These receptors were obtained from a woman in her 30s with primary liver carcinoma and hepatitis B virus infection. Both conserved end residues are part of each CDR3. A D gene is named only where the DNA matches it firmly. The size field is filled for only some rows; it gives once, few, many or a size class.

CDR3 | DNA | J | size | D | V
CASSEPGLAGGSQETQYF | TGTGCCAGCAGCGAACCGGGACTAGCGGGAGGGTCCCAAGAGACCCAGTACTTC | TRBJ2-5 | NA | TRBD2 | TRBV7-9
CAWNPLRQRRTGYTF | TGTGCCTGGAACCCCTTGAGACAGAGGAGGACTGGCTACACCTTC | TRBJ1-2 | NA | NA | TRBV30
CASSYGGVLSSYNEQFF | TGTGCCAGCAGTTACGGTGGGGTCTTAAGCTCCTACAATGAGCAGTTCTTC | TRBJ2-1 | NA | NA | TRBV6-5
CASNTGPPSGAYNEQFF | TGTGCCAGCAATACAGGGCCACCTAGCGGGGCCTACAATGAGCAGTTCTTC | TRBJ2-1 | NA | TRBD2 | TRBV6-2/TRBV6-3
CASSETLSTSGRKNEQFF | TGCGCCAGCAGTGAGACCCTCTCGACTAGCGGGAGAAAAAATGAGCAGTTCTTC | TRBJ2-1 | few | TRBD2 | TRBV10-1
CSTGRRDTGELLF | TGCAGTACCGGGAGGAGGGACACTGGGGAGCTGTTGTTT | TRBJ2-2 | NA | NA | TRBV29-1
CASSYRTSRDEQYF | TGTGCCAGCAGCTACCGGACTAGTCGCGACGAGCAGTACTTC | TRBJ2-7 | few | TRBD2 | TRBV5-4
CASSPFAAGWGLRTDAQYF | TGTGCCAGCAGTCCCTTCGCTGCGGGATGGGGTCTTCGGACAGATGCGCAGTATTTT | TRBJ2-3 | NA | NA | TRBV12-3/TRBV12-4
CASCGQLNTEAFF | TGTGCCAGCTGTGGACAGCTGAACACTGAAGCTTTCTTT | TRBJ1-1 | NA | NA | TRBV12-3/TRBV12-4
CASRPQKGHSYEQYF | TGTGCCAGCCGGCCCCAAAAAGGGCACAGCTACGAGCAGTACTTC | TRBJ2-7 | few | NA | TRBV6-2/TRBV6-3
CASSPLGGQNYDYTF | TGTGCCAGCAGCCCCCTTGGGGGTCAAAACTATGACTACACCTTC | TRBJ1-2 | NA | NA | TRBV6-5
CASSLISEGSPLHF | TGTGCCAGCAGTTTAATTTCAGAGGGTTCACCCCTCCACTTT | TRBJ1-6 | few | NA | TRBV28
CASSAGGISGNTIYF | TGTGCCAGCAGTGCAGGGGGAATCTCTGGAAACACCATATATTTT | TRBJ1-3 | NA | TRBD1 | TRBV28
CASSRAGESGEQYF | TGTGCCAGCTCCCGTGCCGGGGAGAGTGGGGAGCAGTACTTC | TRBJ2-7 | NA | NA | TRBV6-1
CSAEAESGEQYF | TGCAGCGCTGAGGCGGAGAGCGGCGAGCAGTACTTC | TRBJ2-7 | once | NA | TRBV29-1
CASSQGTSGNHEQYF | TGTGCCAGCAGCCAAGGGACTAGCGGGAACCACGAGCAGTACTTC | TRBJ2-7 | many | TRBD2 | TRBV4-2
CASSYSKGARNSGELFF | TGTGCCAGCAGTTACTCGAAGGGGGCGCGGAACAGCGGGGAGCTGTTTTTT | TRBJ2-2 | once | TRBD1 | TRBV6-5
CASSPAGEGVNEQFF | TGTGCCAGCAGTCCAGCGGGGGAGGGGGTCAATGAGCAGTTCTTC | TRBJ2-1 | few | TRBD2 | TRBV13
CASSHNGGGGPSYNEQFF | TGTGCCAGCAGCCATAATGGAGGCGGCGGCCCTTCCTACAATGAGCAGTTCTTC | TRBJ2-1 | NA | NA | TRBV4-2
CASSSTGNEKLFF | TGTGCCAGCAGTTCCACGGGGAATGAAAAACTGTTTTTT | TRBJ1-4 | NA | NA | TRBV12-3/TRBV12-4